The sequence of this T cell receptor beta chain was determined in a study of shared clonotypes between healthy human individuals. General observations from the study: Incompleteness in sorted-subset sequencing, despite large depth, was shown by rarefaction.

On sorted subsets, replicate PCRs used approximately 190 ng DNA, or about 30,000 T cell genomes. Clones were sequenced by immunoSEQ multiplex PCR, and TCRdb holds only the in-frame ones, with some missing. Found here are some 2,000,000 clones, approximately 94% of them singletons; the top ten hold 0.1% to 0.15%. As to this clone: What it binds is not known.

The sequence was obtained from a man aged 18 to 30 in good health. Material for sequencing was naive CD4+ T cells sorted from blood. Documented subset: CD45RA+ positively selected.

The CDR3 here is CASSFTESNSPLHF. The DNA of the CDR3 is TGTGCCAGCAGCTTCACAGAAAGTAATTCACCCCTCCACTTT. The chain has TRBV7-8 and TRBJ1-6; no clear D gene. V lost 3 bases and J lost 6, with 9 bases in between. Germline values: CDR1 SGHVS, CDR2 FQNEAQ. This CDR3 contains 14 residues.